This T cell receptor beta chain originates from a study of T cells in localized non-small cell lung cancer. Produced via immunoSEQ multiplex PCR; TCRdb's table is partial and in-frame only. Among about 59,000 clones listed, 75% to 90% were seen once. The CDR3 is 13 amino acids. Losses at the gene ends were 4 bases for V and 5 bases for J; bases not matched to a gene: 5. The germline V gene encodes CDR1 SGHKS and CDR2 YYEKEE (reference sequence). In this sample, this clone turned up once. The clonotype originates from a woman between 35 and 75 years old with stage I lung adenocarcinoma. The sequencing used peripheral blood, collected before any cancer treatment. This chain uses TRBV5-5 with TRBJ2-5; 7 positions match TRBD1. CDR3 coding DNA: TGTGCCAGCAGCCCGACAGGGCCGGAGACCCAGTACTTC. Residues: CASSPTGPETQYF.